Sequencing of this T cell receptor beta chain was carried out in a study of low-dose radiotherapy and immunotherapy resistance in tumors. The overall study: The fractionation for Cohort 1 was 0.5 Gy per fraction every 2 weeks, totaling 6.5 Gy.

This CDR3 has 13 amino acids. V was cut by 5 bases and J by 1 base, with 8 bases left in between. Germline values: CDR1 SEHNR, CDR2 FQNEAQ (reference sequence). cDNA synthesis used a TRAV/TRBV-specific primer set for both chains. It was with a constant-region primer and a V-primer adapter that TCRs were amplified over about 19 PCR cycles. TCRdb used MiXCR to reprocess the reads, holding one entry per CDR3 protein. The sample lists about 12,000 distinct CDR3 sequences; 76% were seen once. Ipilimumab, nivolumab, aspirin, low-dose cyclophosphamide and low-dose radiotherapy were administered to donors. Tumors of eligible patients were advanced, solid and lacking tumor-infiltrating lymphocytes.

The chain uses TRBV7-9 and TRBJ1-1; possibly TRBD1 for D (5 bases). This clonotype was sampled from a human donor with advanced metastatic prostate, ovarian, gallbladder or colorectal cancer (not recorded which). This table probably holds off-target reads from a library built for another chain. The CDR3 loop is CASSATENTEAFF. The CDR3, as DNA: TGTGCCAGCAGCGCGACAGAGAACACTGAAGCTTTCTTT.